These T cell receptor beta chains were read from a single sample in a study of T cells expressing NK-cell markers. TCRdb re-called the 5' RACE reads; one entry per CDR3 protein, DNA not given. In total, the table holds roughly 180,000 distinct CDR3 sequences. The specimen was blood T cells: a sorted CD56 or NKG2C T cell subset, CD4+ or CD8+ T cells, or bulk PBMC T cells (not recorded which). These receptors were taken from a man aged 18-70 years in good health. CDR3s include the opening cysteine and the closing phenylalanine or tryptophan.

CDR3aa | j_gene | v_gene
CASSSRDTSNYGYTF | TRBJ1-2 | TRBV12-3/TRBV12-4
CARPIRDRNSNQPQHF | TRBJ1-5 | TRBV18
CASSPGQDPYNEQFF | TRBJ2-1 | TRBV5-8
CASSSRGLYEQYF | TRBJ2-7 | TRBV6-2/TRBV6-3
CASSLRGSSQPQHF | TRBJ1-5 | TRBV27
CASSQGLGTEEAFF | TRBJ1-1 | TRBV14
CASSPIGLYGYTF | TRBJ1-2 | TRBV12-3/TRBV12-4
CASSPGLSGEDAETQYF | TRBJ2-5 | TRBV7-8
CASSGGIAGDNTDTQYF | TRBJ2-3 | TRBV2
CSVEEVGDEQFF | TRBJ2-1 | TRBV29-1
CASSLVPSGDYEQYF | TRBJ2-7 | TRBV11-2
CASSLGGTIYTGELFF | TRBJ2-2 | TRBV7-6
CASALGTGINNEQFF | TRBJ2-1 | TRBV7-3
CASSRDTRSRYEQYF | TRBJ2-7 | TRBV5-4
CASSLKWGSESTGELFF | TRBJ2-2 | TRBV4-1
CASSQDFGVSNQPQHF | TRBJ1-5 | TRBV3-1
CASSLIQGGEQYF | TRBJ2-7 | TRBV5-1
CASSSPGGEDEQYF | TRBJ2-7 | TRBV6-5
CASSSITSGVYEQYF | TRBJ2-7 | TRBV7-9
CASSSMAGAQYF | TRBJ2-3 | TRBV5-6
CASALGQYNSPLHF | TRBJ1-6 | TRBV13
CASSALQGALNYGYTF | TRBJ1-2 | TRBV9
CASIKSAGDLNTEAFF | TRBJ1-1 | TRBV6-1
CARTTGTANQPQHF | TRBJ1-5 | TRBV5-1
CSAEWRGAYEQYF | TRBJ2-7 | TRBV20-1
CASSPLAGGPGDTQYF | TRBJ2-3 | TRBV11-2
CASSKIPGGGNQPQHF | TRBJ1-5 | TRBV27
CSARDRQGEYNEQFF | TRBJ2-1 | TRBV20-1
CASSSFMRGYEQYF | TRBJ2-7 | TRBV7-6